This passage covers 14 T cell receptor beta chains from one sample sequenced in a study of blood T cell repertoires in COVID-19. Assay used: immunoSEQ multiplex PCR; TCRdb lists only in-frame clones, some missing. The sample carries approximately 85,000 clones, less than 95% recorded once. Sequencing was performed on peripheral blood. The receptors originated from a woman in her forties or fifties in a cohort sampled during active COVID-19.

V gene TRBV28 combines with J gene TRBJ2-1, with a weak D call TRBD1 (5 bases). V shed 3 bases and J shed 6 bases, with 12 bases lying between them. The CDR3 spans 14 residues. Germline V gives CDR1 MDHEN, CDR2 SYDVKM. CDR3 in amino acids: CASSLGQRRNEQFF. DNA of the CDR3: TGTGCCAGCAGTTTGGGGCAACGTCGCAATGAGCAGTTCTTC.

This chain uses TRBV28 with TRBJ2-1; 10 positions agree with TRBD2. Losses at the gene ends were 0 bases for V and 6 bases for J; bases not matched to a gene: 8. The CDR3 is 17 residues long. CDR1 is MDHEN and CDR2 is SYDVKM in the germline V gene. The CDR3 is CASSLWASGGKGNEQFF. CDR3 bases: TGTGCCAGCAGTTTATGGGCTAGCGGGGGCAAAGGCAATGAGCAGTTCTTC.

The CDR3 loop reads CASSQSGRRGYGYTF. The DNA for the CDR3 is TGTGCCAGCAGCCAATCCGGGAGACGGGGCTATGGCTACACCTTC. The V call is TRBV14, the J call TRBJ1-2, with D uncertain. This CDR3 has 15 residues. V dropped 2 bases and J dropped 4 bases, with 14 bases sitting between them. Per the germline V gene, CDR1 is SGHDN and CDR2 is FVKESK.

V and J are TRBV27 and TRBJ2-1; D remains unclear. The germline V and J ends were trimmed by 4 bases and 0 bases, with 13 bases remaining between them. Germline CDR1 MNHEY, CDR2 SMNVEV (reference sequence). The CDR3 is 16 residues long. The CDR3 DNA follows: TGTGCCAGCAGTTCCTCTTTCTTTAGCTCCTACAATGAGCAGTTCTTC. The encoded protein is CASSSSFFSSYNEQFF.

V is TRBV3-1 (or the pseudogene TRBV3-2) and J is TRBJ2-3; D ambiguous. The CDR3 consists of 16 residues. CDR1 and CDR2 (germline): LGHDT, YNNKEL (reference sequence). The V gene lost 5 bases and the J gene lost 0 bases, with 15 bases spanning the gap. CDR3 residues: CASSSYRNPSTDTQYF. The CDR3 region has the DNA TGTGCCAGCAGCTCGTATCGTAATCCTAGCACAGATACGCAGTATTTT.

The chain recombines TRBV27 with TRBJ2-3; possibly TRBD1 for D (6 bases). Germline V gives CDR1 MNHEY, CDR2 SMNVEV (reference sequence). CDR3 size: 16 residues. Trimming removed 2 bases from V and 0 bases from J, with 12 bases in between. DNA of the CDR3: TGTGCCAGCAGTTTAGGGGGCGCCGGGAGCACAGATACGCAGTATTTT. This gives the protein CASSLGGAGSTDTQYF.

This chain connects TRBV5-8 to TRBJ1-2; D unresolved. V was cut by 0 bases and J by 6 bases, with 6 bases left in between. CDR3 size: 12 residues. Germline V gene lookup returns CDR1 SGHTS and CDR2 YDEGEE. CDR3 amino acids: CASSLVPNGYTF. Written as DNA, the CDR3 is TGTGCCAGCAGCTTGGTTCCCAATGGCTACACCTTC.

The genes are TRBV9 and TRBJ2-5; TRBD2 might be the D (6 bases). The CDR3 totals 13 residues. Trimming left V 4 bases short and J 5 bases short, with 12 bases between. CDR1 SGDLS and CDR2 YYNGEE come from the germline V gene. In nucleotides, the CDR3 is TGTGCCAGCAGCCCCGGAGGGTACGAGACCCAGTACTTC. It encodes CASSPGGYETQYF.

CDR3 region: CASSEGLRTRGYTF. In nucleotides, the CDR3 is TGTGCCAGCAGTGAGGGACTCCGGACCCGTGGCTACACCTTC. This chain connects TRBV6-1 to TRBJ1-2, with D possibly being TRBD1 (5 bases). Trimming cost V 3 bases and J 7 bases, with 15 bases left between them. The CDR3 is made up of 14 amino acids. Germline CDR1 is MNHNS and CDR2 is SASEGT.

This clone was found a few times. This sequence joins TRBV7-9 and TRBJ1-2; perhaps TRBD1 as D (6 bases). This CDR3 comprises 13 residues. The V and J ends lost 2 bases and 2 bases respectively, with 6 bases between them. Germline V gene data show CDR1 as SEHNR and CDR2 as FQNEAQ (reference sequence). CDR3 residues: CASSLQGNYGYTF. The DNA of the CDR3 is TGTGCCAGCAGCTTACAGGGGAACTATGGCTACACCTTC.

The chain has TRBV2 and TRBJ2-7; 9 bases match TRBD2. Germline V gene sequence: CDR1 SNHLY, CDR2 FYNNEI. V lost 8 bases, J lost 2 bases, and 4 bases stayed unmatched. The CDR3 is 13 residues long. The CDR3 nucleotides are TGTGCCAGCCGGCTAGCGGGACCCTACGAGCAGTACTTC. It translates to CASRLAGPYEQYF.

The chain employs TRBV5-1 and TRBJ2-1, with 16 bases aligning to TRBD2. Germline CDR1 is SGHRS and CDR2 is YFSETQ. V trimming: 1 base; J trimming: 0 bases; junction bases outside the gene matches: 4. The CDR3 spans 19 residues. CDR3 coding DNA: TGCGCCAGCAGCTTGAGGGGACTAGCGGGAGGGAGCTCCTACAATGAGCAGTTCTTC. It yields the protein CASSLRGLAGGSSYNEQFF.

The rearrangement uses TRBV5-1 and TRBJ2-7; 11 bases match TRBD1. Germline lookup yields CDR1 SGHRS and CDR2 YFSETQ. J was trimmed by 3 bases and V by 8 bases; bases with no gene match: 4. The CDR3 covers 13 residues. The DNA of the CDR3 is TGCGCCAGTAGGACAGGGGGCGGCTACGAGCAGTACTTC. This translates into CASRTGGGYEQYF.

V usage is TRBV30 and J usage is TRBJ2-5, with D tentatively TRBD2 (5 bases). From germline, CDR1 is GTSNPN and CDR2 SVGIG (reference sequence). This CDR3 contains 13 residues. Trimming took off 2 bases at V and 5 bases at J, with 12 bases between the two ends. Here the CDR3 DNA reads TGTGCCTGGAGTTCTGGAGGCGTGGAGACCCAGTACTTC. The encoded protein is CAWSSGGVETQYF.